This entry concerns a single TCR beta chain. The sample originates from a study of blood T cell repertoires in COVID-19. TCRdb's copy holds only in-frame clones and misses some; the assay was immunoSEQ multiplex PCR. The table includes about 220,000 clones, around 84% detected once. Germline V CDR1 and CDR2: SGHKS, YYEKEE (reference sequence). Trimming pared 4 bases from V and 1 base from J, leaving 15 bases between. This CDR3 contains 15 residues. The chain links TRBV5-5 to TRBJ2-7; weak D call: TRBD2 (7 bases). Input material: peripheral blood. The sequence derives from a man aged 30-40 years with active or convalescent COVID-19. DNA of the CDR3: TGTGCCAGCAGCCGGATTGCGGGGGCTTCCTACGAGCAGTACTTC. Translated: CASSRIAGASYEQYF.